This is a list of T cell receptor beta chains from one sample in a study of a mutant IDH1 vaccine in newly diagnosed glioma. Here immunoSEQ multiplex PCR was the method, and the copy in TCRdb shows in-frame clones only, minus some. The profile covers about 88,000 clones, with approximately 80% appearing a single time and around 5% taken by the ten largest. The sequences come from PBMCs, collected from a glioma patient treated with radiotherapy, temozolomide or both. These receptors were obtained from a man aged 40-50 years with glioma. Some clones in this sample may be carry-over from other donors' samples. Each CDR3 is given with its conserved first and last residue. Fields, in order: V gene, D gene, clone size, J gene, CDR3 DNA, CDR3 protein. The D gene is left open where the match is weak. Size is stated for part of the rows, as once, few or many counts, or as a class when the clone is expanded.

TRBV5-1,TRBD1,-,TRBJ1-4,TGCGCCAGCAGCTTGGAAGTGGGACAGGGGATCACTAATGAAAAACTGTTTTTT,CASSLEVGQGITNEKLFF
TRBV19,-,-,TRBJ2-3,TGTGCCAGTAGTATAGAGGCAGGGAAGTTTGGAGATACGCAGTATTTT,CASSIEAGKFGDTQYF
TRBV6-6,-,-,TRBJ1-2,TGTGCCAGCAGTCTCTCGGGGAGGGGGGATGGCTACACCTTC,CASSLSGRGDGYTF
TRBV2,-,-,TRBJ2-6,TGTGCCGACCGGGACGGAACCTCTGGGGCCAACGTCCTGACTTTC,CADRDGTSGANVLTF
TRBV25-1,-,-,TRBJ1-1,TGTGCCAGCCAACGTCTGAACACTGAAGCTTTCTTT,CASQRLNTEAFF
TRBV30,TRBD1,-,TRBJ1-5,TGTGCCTGGAACCGGGGACAGGGGGATCAGCCCCAGCATTTT,CAWNRGQGDQPQHF
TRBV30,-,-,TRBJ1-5,TGTGCCTGGAGTCCGAGGGGCGCGGGGAATCAGCCCCAGCATTTT,CAWSPRGAGNQPQHF
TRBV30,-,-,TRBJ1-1,TGTGCCTGGAGTTCTTCAGGGGCCACTGAAGCTTTCTTT,CAWSSSGATEAFF
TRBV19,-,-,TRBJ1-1,TGTGCCAGCCATGGAGGTTGGCAGAACACTGAAGCTTTCTTT,CASHGGWQNTEAFF
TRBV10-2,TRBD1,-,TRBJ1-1,TGCGCCAGCAGGATAGGACAGGGAACGCGGGCTGAAGCTTTCTTT,CASRIGQGTRAEAFF
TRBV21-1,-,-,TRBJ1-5,TGTGCCAGCAGCAAAGCGGGCCGCTCATCTTTGACCCAGCATTTT,CASSKAGRSSLTQHF
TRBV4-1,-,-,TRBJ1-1,TGCGCCAGCAGCCTCCCCGCGGGGGAAGCTTTCTTT,CASSLPAGEAFF
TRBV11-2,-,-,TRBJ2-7,TGTGCCAGCAGAACCTCTGGCACCACGAGGGAGCAGTACTTC,CASRTSGTTREQYF
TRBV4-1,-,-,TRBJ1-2,TGCGCCAGCAGCCAACCCCGGGAAAACTATGGCTACACCTTC,CASSQPRENYGYTF
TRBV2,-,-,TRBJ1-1,TGTGCCAGCAGCAAAGGAGGGAACACTGAAGCTTTCTTT,CASSKGGNTEAFF
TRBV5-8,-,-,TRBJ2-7,TGTGCCAGCAGCTTGGCGGGACACTTCTACGAGCAGTACTTC,CASSLAGHFYEQYF
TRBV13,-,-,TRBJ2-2,TGTGCCAGCAGCTTAGTGCAAGCCTCGAACACCGGGGAGCTGTTTTTT,CASSLVQASNTGELFF
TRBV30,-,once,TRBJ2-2,TGTGCCTGGAGTCAGAGGGTGTTGGGTGGCGGTAGAAACACCGGGGAGCTGTTTTTT,CAWSQRVLGGGRNTGELFF
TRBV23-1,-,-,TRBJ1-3,TGCGCCAGCCCCCCTAGGGGCGTTGGAAACACCATATATTTT,CASPPRGVGNTIYF
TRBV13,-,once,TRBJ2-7,TGTGCCAGCAGCAAACCAGGGACATCTTACGAGCAGTACTTC,CASSKPGTSYEQYF
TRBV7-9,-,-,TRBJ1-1,TGTGCCAGCAGCTTAGCGGAGGGAGGGTACACTGAAGCTTTCTTT,CASSLAEGGYTEAFF
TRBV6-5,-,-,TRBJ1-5,TGTGCCAGCAGAACTGGGGATCAGCCCCAGCATTTT,CASRTGDQPQHF
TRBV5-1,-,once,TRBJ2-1,TGCGCCAGCGCCTCGGGTCAAGTGGGGGGCAATGAGCAGTTCTTC,CASASGQVGGNEQFF
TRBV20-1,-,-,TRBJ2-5,TGCAGTGCCCCCAAAGTGGAGACCCAGTACTTC,CSAPKVETQYF
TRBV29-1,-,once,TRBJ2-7,TGCAGCGCAACCCTGGGGGGCGAGCAGTACTTC,CSATLGGEQYF
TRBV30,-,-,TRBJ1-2,TGTGCCTGGCCGACCCCCGTGAGATATGGCTACACCTTC,CAWPTPVRYGYTF